Listed here is a single T cell receptor (beta chain). The record originates from a study of control samples from healthy donors and cancer patients. TCRdb keeps only in-frame clones here, not all; method: immunoSEQ multiplex PCR. This table holds about 110,000 clones, 85% to 90% found once. The germline CDR1 and CDR2 sequences are MNHEY and SVGEGT. This CDR3 comprises 16 residues. Deletions cut 4 bases from V and 3 bases from J, with 16 bases between. The chain joins TRBV6-2 or TRBV6-3 to TRBJ1-5; D is perhaps TRBD1 (5 bases). The sample consisted of PBMCs. This sequence was found in a woman aged 60-75 years with lung cancer. CDR3 nucleotides: TGTGCCAGCAGTTTGAACGACGGGACTTCCAATCAGCCCCAGCATTTT. Its translation: CASSLNDGTSNQPQHF.